This entry is about one T cell receptor beta chain. The data are from a study of blood T cell repertoires in COVID-19. As for the study in general: PBMCs, B-cell-depleted T cells, or T cells provided the cDNA or gDNA that made up the material.

V was trimmed by 0 bases and J by 0 bases, leaving 7 bases between them. Germline CDR1 and CDR2: MNHNY and SVGAGI (reference sequence). CDR3 length: 15 residues. Sequencing used immunoSEQ multiplex PCR; TCRdb keeps in-frame clones, though not all of them. The top ten hold about an eighth of the sample, which has over 250,000 clones, about 85% seen once. The rearrangement joins TRBV6-6 to TRBJ2-3; maybe TRBD1 (6 bases). The clonotype originates from a human donor in a cohort sampled during active COVID-19. Sample: peripheral blood. In DNA, the CDR3 is TGTGCCAGCAGTTACTCGACAGGAAGCACAGATACGCAGTATTTT. As protein: CASSYSTGSTDTQYF.